The present TCR beta chain was sequenced within a study of T-cell reconstitution after alpha-beta-depleted transplantation in children. Whole-study findings and limits: Hyperexpanded clones declined; after one year, newly produced T cells mostly supplied diversity. After transplant, high TCRbeta diversity at day 60 in some patients arose from surviving recipient T cells and thymic progenitors. Two months or so post-transplant, alpha-beta T cells reportedly derived from several hundred expanded graft clones.

V lost 3 bases to trimming and J lost 7 bases; unmatched junction nucleotides: 7. The CDR3 extends over 16 amino acids. Unique molecular identifiers were incorporated into the prepared TCRbeta library. Using its own MiXCR run on the PCR reads, TCRdb lists one record per CDR3 protein. In the table there are fewer than 1 million distinct CDR3 sequences, about 15% of which are singletons. As concerns this clonotype: Its matching antigen is unknown.

This chain links TRBV12-3 or TRBV12-4 with TRBJ2-1; TRBD2 matches at 12 bases. Sequenced here: PBMCs, mostly from graft donor cells, sampled 360 days after TCRalphabeta/CD19-depleted stem cell transplant. The receptor was derived from a male patient under 18 who had a stem cell transplant for acute lymphoblastic leukemia, so the T cells may come from the graft donor. The CDR3 is CASSFLGLAGKNEQFF. The DNA for the CDR3 is TGTGCCAGCAGTTTCCTGGGACTAGCGGGTAAAAATGAGCAGTTCTTC.